Given below is one T cell receptor (beta chain) in context. Its antigen specificity is not known. Base qualities are missing; no much larger clone stands one base away. Collaborating institutions collected whole blood in K2EDTA tubes following their own protocols. Collaborator samples were shipped for TCRbeta analysis as frozen whole blood, isolated PBMCs, or DNA extracted from either sample type. The data were obtained in a study of blood T cell repertoires in COVID-19 (dated by TCRdb to about 2020). As for the study more broadly: Samples from collaborators originated in the United States, Italy and Spain and spanned both the acute and convalescent phases of COVID-19. The repertoires were made available in a free public database intended to serve as a resource for research on the immune response to SARS-CoV-2. Deeply sampled blood TCRbeta repertoires from subjects exposed to, actively infected with, or recovered from COVID-19 were included in the dataset. The sample metadata nearly always contained a de-identified subject ID, COVID-19 status, age in years and sex. The samples were drawn from the first 160 participants of the ongoing ImmuneRACE study and from under 1,500 subjects provided by 6 global collaborators. The material from the prospective study consisted of cDNA or gDNA derived from T cells, B-cell-depleted T cells, or PBMCs. Where HLA class I and class II types were available, the types were taken from metadata supplied by the sample provider, not from assay-based typing.

TCRbeta CDR3 regions were amplified from genomic DNA using the immunoSEQ Assay, a bias-controlled multiplex PCR. Per the source publication's procedure: The number of nucleated cells in each sample was estimated from the amplification of reference gene primers within the assay. Sequence reads were collapsed and filtered to measure the absolute abundance of every unique TCRbeta CDR3 rearrangement. Productive Simpson clonality was computed per sample as the square root of Simpson's diversity index over productive rearrangements. Held by TCRdb, this immuneACCESS table contains in-frame sequences only and omits some clones. Under half of the omission traces to an unresolved V gene where checked; the cause of the rest is unknown. V and J calls plus clone size are reproduced from that table; the DNA served to infer D and trimming. The table for this sample lists approximately 85,000 clones; about nine tenths of them were counted only once. The top ten clones comprise 3% of the sample.

The research as a whole found: How much clinical and demographic metadata was included differed by source and by participant, and the metadata was provided uncurated.

What was sequenced was peripheral blood. This TCR was sampled from a woman in her 50s with active or convalescent COVID-19.

Here the CDR3 is given as CATADFYGYTF. The nucleotides read TGTGCCACGGCGGACTTCTATGGCTACACCTTC. This sequence uses TRBV24-1 and TRBJ1-2; no D gene can be assigned with confidence. V and J lose 10 bases and 4 bases, and a span of 9 bases separates them. Including the terminal cysteine and phenylalanine, the CDR3 comprises 11 residues. Here the CDR3 DNA is all that survives: 33 bases in frame from base 1. Via the germline V gene, CDR1 is KGHDR and CDR2 SFDVKD.